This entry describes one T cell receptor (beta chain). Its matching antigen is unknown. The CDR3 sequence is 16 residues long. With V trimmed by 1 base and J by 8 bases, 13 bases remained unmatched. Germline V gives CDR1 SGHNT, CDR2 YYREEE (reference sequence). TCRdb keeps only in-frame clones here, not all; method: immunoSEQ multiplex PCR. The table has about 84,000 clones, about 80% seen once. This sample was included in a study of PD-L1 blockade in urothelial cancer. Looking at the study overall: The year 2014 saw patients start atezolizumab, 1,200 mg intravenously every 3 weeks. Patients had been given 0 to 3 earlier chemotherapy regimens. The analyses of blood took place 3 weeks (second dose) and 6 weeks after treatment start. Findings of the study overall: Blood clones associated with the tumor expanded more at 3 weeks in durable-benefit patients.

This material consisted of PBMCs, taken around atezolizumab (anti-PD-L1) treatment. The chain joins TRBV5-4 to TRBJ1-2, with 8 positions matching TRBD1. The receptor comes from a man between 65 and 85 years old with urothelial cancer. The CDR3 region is CASSLFQGQGEDGYTF. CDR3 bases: TGTGCCAGCAGCTTGTTCCAAGGACAGGGAGAAGACGGCTACACCTTC.